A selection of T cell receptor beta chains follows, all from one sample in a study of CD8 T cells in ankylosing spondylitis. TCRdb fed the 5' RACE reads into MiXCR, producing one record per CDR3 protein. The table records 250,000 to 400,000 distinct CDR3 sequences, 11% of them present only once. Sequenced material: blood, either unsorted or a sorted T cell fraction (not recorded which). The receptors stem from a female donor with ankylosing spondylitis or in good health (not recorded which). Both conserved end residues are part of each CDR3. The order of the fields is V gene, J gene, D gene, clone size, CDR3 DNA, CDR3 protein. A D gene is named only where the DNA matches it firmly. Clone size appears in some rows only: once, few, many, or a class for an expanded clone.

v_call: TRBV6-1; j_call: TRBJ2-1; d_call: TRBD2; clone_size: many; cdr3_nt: TGTGCCAGCAGACCTCTCGGGGGGGCTGGAAATGAGCAGTTCTTC; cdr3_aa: CASRPLGGAGNEQFF
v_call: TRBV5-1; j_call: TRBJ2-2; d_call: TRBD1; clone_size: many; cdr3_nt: TGCGCCAGCAGCTTGCCCCGGGGACAGCTGGACGGGGAGCTGTTTTTT; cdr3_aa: CASSLPRGQLDGELFF
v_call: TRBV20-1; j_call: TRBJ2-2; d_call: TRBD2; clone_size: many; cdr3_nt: TGCAGTGCTATAGCGGGGAACACCGGGGAGCTGTTTTTT; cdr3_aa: CSAIAGNTGELFF
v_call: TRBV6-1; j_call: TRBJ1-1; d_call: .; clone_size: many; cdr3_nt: TGTGCCAGCAGTGACTTGATCCCACCCCTGGCTTTCTTT; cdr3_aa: CASSDLIPPLAFF
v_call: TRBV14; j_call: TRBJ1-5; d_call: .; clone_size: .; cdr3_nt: TGTGCCAGCGACGGGAATCAGCCCCAGCATTTT; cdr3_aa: CASDGNQPQHF
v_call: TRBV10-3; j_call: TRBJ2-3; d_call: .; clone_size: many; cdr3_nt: TGTGCCATCAGTCCGGGCCGTCCCGAGGGGACGCAGTATTTT; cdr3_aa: CAISPGRPEGTQYF
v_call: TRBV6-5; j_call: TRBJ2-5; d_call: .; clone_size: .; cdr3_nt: TGTGCCAGCAGTTACGGGGGAGAGACCCAGTACTTC; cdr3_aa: CASSYGGETQYF
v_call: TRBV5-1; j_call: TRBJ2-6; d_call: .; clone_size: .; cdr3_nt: TGCGCCAGCAGCTCCTCCCTCTCTGGGGCCAACGTCCTGACTTTC; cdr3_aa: CASSSSLSGANVLTF
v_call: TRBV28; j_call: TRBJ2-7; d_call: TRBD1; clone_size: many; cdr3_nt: TGTGCCAGCAGTCCAGCCGACAGGGCTATCAACGAGCAGTACTTC; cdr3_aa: CASSPADRAINEQYF
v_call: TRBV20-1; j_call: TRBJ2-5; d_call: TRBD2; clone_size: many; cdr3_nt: TGCAGTGCCATACCCGGGACTAGCGGGGGGAAGCCCCAGTACTTC; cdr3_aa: CSAIPGTSGGKPQYF
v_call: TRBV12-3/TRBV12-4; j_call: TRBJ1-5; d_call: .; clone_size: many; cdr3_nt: TGTGCCAGCAGTCCCCGACAGAGCAATCAGCCCCAGCATTTT; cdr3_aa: CASSPRQSNQPQHF
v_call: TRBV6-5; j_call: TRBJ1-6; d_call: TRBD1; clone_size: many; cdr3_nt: TGTGCCAGCAGTTCCGGGACAGCAAATTCACCCCTCCACTTT; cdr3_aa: CASSSGTANSPLHF
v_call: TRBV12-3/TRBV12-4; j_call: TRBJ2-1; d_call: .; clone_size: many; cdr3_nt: TGTGCCAGCAGTTTGGACGGACTATACAATGAGCAGTTCTTC; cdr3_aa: CASSLDGLYNEQFF
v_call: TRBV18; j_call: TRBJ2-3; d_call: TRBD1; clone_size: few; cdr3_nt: TGTGCCAGCTCACGTCGACAGGGTGGCACAGATACGCAGTATTTT; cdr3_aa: CASSRRQGGTDTQYF
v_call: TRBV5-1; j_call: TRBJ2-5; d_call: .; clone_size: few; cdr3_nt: TGCGCCAGCAGCTTGGAGGGGGACGCCAACAGGGAGACCCAGTACTTC; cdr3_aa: CASSLEGDANRETQYF
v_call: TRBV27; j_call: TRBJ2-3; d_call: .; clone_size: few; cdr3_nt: TGTGCCAGCAGTTCCCGGGTGGAAGATACGCAGTATTTT; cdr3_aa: CASSSRVEDTQYF
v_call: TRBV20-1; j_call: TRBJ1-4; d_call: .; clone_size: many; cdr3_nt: TGCAGTGCCCGACGGACTAATGAAAAACTGTTTTTT; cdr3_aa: CSARRTNEKLFF
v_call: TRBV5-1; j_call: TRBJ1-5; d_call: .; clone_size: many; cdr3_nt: TGCGCCAGCAGCTTTGGAGATAGCAATCAGCCCCAGCATTTT; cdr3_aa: CASSFGDSNQPQHF
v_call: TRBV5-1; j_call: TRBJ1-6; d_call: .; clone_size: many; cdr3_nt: TGCGCCAGCAGGGAGGAGGAATCCTATAATTCACCCCTCCACTTT; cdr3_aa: CASREEESYNSPLHF
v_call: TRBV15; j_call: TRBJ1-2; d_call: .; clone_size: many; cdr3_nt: TGTGCCACCAGCAGAGACTTGCCAGACTATGGCTACACCTTC; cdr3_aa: CATSRDLPDYGYTF
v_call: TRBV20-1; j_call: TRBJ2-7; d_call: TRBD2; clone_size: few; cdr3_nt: TGCAGTGCTAGAGATCAACTAGCGGGATACTCCGAGCAGTACTTC; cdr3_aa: CSARDQLAGYSEQYF
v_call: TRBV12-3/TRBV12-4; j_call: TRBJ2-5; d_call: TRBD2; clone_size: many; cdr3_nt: TGTGCCAGCAGTTTAAGCCTAGCGGATGAGACCCAGTACTTC; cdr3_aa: CASSLSLADETQYF
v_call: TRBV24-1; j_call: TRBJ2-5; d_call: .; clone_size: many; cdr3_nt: TGTGCCACCAGTGGGACAGCCGAACAAGAGACCCAGTACTTC; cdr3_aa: CATSGTAEQETQYF
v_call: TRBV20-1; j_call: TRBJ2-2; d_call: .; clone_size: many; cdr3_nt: TGCAGTGCTCCAACAACAGGGATGTTCACCGGGGAGCTGTTTTTT; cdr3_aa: CSAPTTGMFTGELFF
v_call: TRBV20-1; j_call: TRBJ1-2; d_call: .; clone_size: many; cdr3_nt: TGCAGTGCTCATCCGGGACACGGCTATGGCTACACCTTC; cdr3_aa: CSAHPGHGYGYTF
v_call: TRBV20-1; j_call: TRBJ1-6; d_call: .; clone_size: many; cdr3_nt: TGCAGTGCCCCCAGACAGAGCTCCTATAATTCACCCCTCCACTTT; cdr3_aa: CSAPRQSSYNSPLHF
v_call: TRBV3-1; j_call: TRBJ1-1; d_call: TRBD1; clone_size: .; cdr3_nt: TGTACCAGCAGCCAGGGGGGCGGGAGCACTGAAGCTTTCTTT; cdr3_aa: CTSSQGGGSTEAFF
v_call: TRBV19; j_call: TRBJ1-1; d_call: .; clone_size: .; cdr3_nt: TGTGCCAGTAGGGTTTCGGGGGCTGGGGCTGAAGCTTTCTTT; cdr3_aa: CASRVSGAGAEAFF
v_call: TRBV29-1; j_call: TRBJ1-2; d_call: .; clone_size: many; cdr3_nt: TGCAGCGCGAGAGATGACTATGGCTACACCTTC; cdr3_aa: CSARDDYGYTF
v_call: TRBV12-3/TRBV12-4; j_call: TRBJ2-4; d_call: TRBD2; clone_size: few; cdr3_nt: TGTGCCAGCAGTCGCCTAGCGGGACCGGGGGGAAACATTCAGTACTTC; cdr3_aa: CASSRLAGPGGNIQYF
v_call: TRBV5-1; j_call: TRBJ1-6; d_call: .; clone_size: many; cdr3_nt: TGCGCCAGCAGACGGGTGGATAATAATTCACCCCTCCACTTT; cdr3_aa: CASRRVDNNSPLHF
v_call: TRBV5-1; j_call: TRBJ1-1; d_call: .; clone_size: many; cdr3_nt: TGCGCCAGCAGCTTGTCGGTGAACACTGAAGCTTTCTTT; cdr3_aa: CASSLSVNTEAFF
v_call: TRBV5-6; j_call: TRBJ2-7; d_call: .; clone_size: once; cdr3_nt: TGTGCCAGCAGTTTGACAAGGGACACGATCTACGAGCAGTACTTC; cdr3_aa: CASSLTRDTIYEQYF
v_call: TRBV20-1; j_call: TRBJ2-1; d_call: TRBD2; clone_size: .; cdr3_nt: TGCAGTGCTAGAGGAGGGTGGATAGCGGGAGCTGAGCAGTTCTTC; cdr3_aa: CSARGGWIAGAEQFF
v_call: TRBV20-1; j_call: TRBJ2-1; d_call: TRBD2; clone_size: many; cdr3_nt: TGCAGTGCTCCCGGACTAGCGGGAGGTAGTTCCAGTGAGCAGTTCTTC; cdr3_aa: CSAPGLAGGSSSEQFF
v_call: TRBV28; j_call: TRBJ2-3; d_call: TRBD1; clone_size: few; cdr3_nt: TGTGCCAGCAGTTCTGTTGGGACAGGGGCTCCAGATACGCAGTATTTT; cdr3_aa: CASSSVGTGAPDTQYF
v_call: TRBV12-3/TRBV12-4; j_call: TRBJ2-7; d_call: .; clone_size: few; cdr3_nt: TGTGCCAGCAGTTCGGTGCTAGAGCAGTACTTC; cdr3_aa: CASSSVLEQYF
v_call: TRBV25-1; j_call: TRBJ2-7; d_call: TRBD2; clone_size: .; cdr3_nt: TGTGCCAGCAGTGAGGGGACTAGCGGGAGAGGGACCTACGAGCAGTACTTC; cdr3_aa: CASSEGTSGRGTYEQYF
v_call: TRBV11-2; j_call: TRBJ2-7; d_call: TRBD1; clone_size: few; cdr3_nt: TGTGCCAGCAGCCCGGGACAGGGTTACTACGAGCAGTACTTC; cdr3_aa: CASSPGQGYYEQYF
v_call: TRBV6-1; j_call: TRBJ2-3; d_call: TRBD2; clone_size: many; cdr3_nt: TGTGCCAGCAGAGAACCTAGCGGGAGCACAGATACGCAGTATTTT; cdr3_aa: CASREPSGSTDTQYF
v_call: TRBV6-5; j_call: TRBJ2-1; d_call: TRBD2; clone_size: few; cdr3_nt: TGTGCCAGCAGTTGGACTAGCGGGAAAAATGAGCAGTTCTTC; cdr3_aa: CASSWTSGKNEQFF
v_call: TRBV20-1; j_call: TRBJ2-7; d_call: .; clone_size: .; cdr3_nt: TGCAGTGCTAGGAAACTATTGAGCTCCTACGAGCAGTACTTC; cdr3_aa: CSARKLLSSYEQYF
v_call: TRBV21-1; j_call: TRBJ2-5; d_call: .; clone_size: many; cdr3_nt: TGTGCCGGGACGGCAGCGGGAGCGACCCTAGAGACCCAGTACTTC; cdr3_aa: CAGTAAGATLETQYF
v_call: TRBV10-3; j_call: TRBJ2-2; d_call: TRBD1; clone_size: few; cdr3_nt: TGTGCCATCCAGGGACAGCCGAACACCGGGGAGCTGTTTTTT; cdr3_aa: CAIQGQPNTGELFF
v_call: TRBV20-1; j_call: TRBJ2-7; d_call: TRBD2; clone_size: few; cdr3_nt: TGCAGTGCTAGAGACCCTAGCGGGAGGTGGGGCTACGAGCAGTACTTC; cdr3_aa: CSARDPSGRWGYEQYF
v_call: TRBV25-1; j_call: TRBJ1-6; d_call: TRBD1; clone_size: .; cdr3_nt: TGTGCCAGCAGTGAGGGACAGGACAATTCACCCCTCCACTTT; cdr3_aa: CASSEGQDNSPLHF
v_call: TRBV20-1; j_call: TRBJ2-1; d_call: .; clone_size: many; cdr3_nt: TGCAGTGCTAGAGATCGAGGGTACAATGAGCAGTTCTTC; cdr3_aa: CSARDRGYNEQFF
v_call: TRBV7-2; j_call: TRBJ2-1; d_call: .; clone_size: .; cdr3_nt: TGTGCCAGCAGCTTATATGAATTCGGGGAGCAGTTCTTC; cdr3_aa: CASSLYEFGEQFF
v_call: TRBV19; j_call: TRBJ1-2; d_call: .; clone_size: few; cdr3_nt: TGTGCCAGTAGTAACCCCCAGTTTGGGAGAGGCTACACCTTC; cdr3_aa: CASSNPQFGRGYTF
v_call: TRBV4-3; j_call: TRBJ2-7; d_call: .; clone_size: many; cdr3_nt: TGCGCCAGCAGCCAAGCAATGCTACCAACATACGAGCAGTACTTC; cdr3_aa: CASSQAMLPTYEQYF
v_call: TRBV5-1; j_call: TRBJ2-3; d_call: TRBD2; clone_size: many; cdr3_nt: TGTGCCAGCAGCTTGGCCGGGGGGACAGATACGCAGTATTTT; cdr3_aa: CASSLAGGTDTQYF
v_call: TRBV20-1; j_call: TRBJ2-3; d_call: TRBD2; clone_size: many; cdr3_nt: TGCAGTGTTCGGGGTGATAGCGGGGCCTCCACAGATACGCAGTATTTT; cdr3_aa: CSVRGDSGASTDTQYF